This entry lists 16 T cell receptor beta chains sequenced from one sample in a study of blood T cell repertoires in COVID-19. Libraries were prepared by immunoSEQ multiplex PCR; TCRdb keeps only in-frame clonotypes and omits some of them. The data show roughly 220,000 clones, around 84% seen once. Sequencing was done on a sample of peripheral blood. The receptors were sampled from a man in his fifties or sixties with acute or convalescent COVID-19.

V usage is TRBV15 and J usage is TRBJ2-3; D perhaps matches TRBD1 (6 bases). CDR1 and CDR2 from the germline V gene are LNHNV and YYDKDF (reference sequence). The CDR3 length is 15 residues. V was pared by 1 base and J by 2 bases, with 10 bases between. CDR3 sequence (DNA): TGTGCCACCAGCAGAGCAACAGGGAACACAGATACGCAGTATTTT. This translates into CATSRATGNTDTQYF.

The chain has TRBV7-2 and TRBJ1-6; 8 nucleotides line up with TRBD1. The CDR3 sequence is 14 residues long. CDR1 is SGHTA and CDR2 is FQGNSA in the germline V gene. V shed 1 base, J shed 11 bases, and the junction held 4 bases outside the gene matches. The CDR3 region is CASSLGQGQTPLHF. The CDR3, as DNA: TGTGCCAGCAGCTTAGGACAGGGGCAGACACCCCTCCACTTT.

This chain uses TRBV14 with TRBJ2-7; D is unresolved. The V and J ends lost 4 bases and 5 bases respectively, with 9 bases between them. Germline lookup yields CDR1 SGHDN and CDR2 FVKESK. This CDR3 has 12 amino acids. Here the CDR3 DNA reads TGTGCCAGCAGCCCCGGGTCCCACGAGCAGTACTTC. Amino acids: CASSPGSHEQYF.

This clone appeared a single time. The CDR3 DNA reads TGCAGCGCGCCTTCCTACAATGAGCAGTTCTTC. Translation: CSAPSYNEQFF. The V call is TRBV29-1, the J call TRBJ2-1; D not resolved. The CDR3 is 11 residues long. The germline CDR1 and CDR2 sequences are SQVTM and ANQGSEA. V was shortened by 7 bases and J by 1 base, with 5 bases between the two germline ends.

The chain recombines TRBV28 with TRBJ2-5; 10 nucleotides agree with TRBD1. CDR3 length equals 14 residues. The germline gives CDR1 MDHEN, CDR2 SYDVKM. V was clipped by 5 bases and J by 5 bases; unmatched bases: 5. The CDR3 region has the DNA TGTGCCAGCAGTCGACAGGGGGCCTGGGAGACCCAGTACTTC. Translation gives CASSRQGAWETQYF.

This chain connects TRBV11-2 to TRBJ2-1; 7 bases match TRBD1. J was trimmed by 3 bases and V by 5 bases; bases with no gene match: 7. Germline V CDR1 and CDR2: SGHAT, FQNNGV. This CDR3 is 15 amino acids long. CDR3: CASSPLTGNYNEQFF. The DNA for the CDR3 is TGTGCCAGCAGCCCACTGACAGGGAACTACAATGAGCAGTTCTTC.

This CDR3 reads CASSIDWLGNQPQHF. The CDR3 DNA reads TGTGCCAGTAGTATAGATTGGCTAGGCAATCAGCCCCAGCATTTT. The chain is built from TRBV19 and TRBJ1-5; no reliable D call. The CDR3 loop spans 15 amino acids. Germline values: CDR1 LNHDA, CDR2 SQIVND (reference sequence). Trimming shortened V by 0 bases and J by 2 bases, and 8 bases separated the two germline ends.

This sequence joins TRBV15 and TRBJ1-4; TRBD1 agrees at 8 bases. Germline CDR1 is LNHNV and CDR2 is YYDKDF (reference sequence). The CDR3 spans 17 residues. Unmatched junction bases numbered 16, after V lost 2 bases and J lost 11 bases. The DNA for the CDR3 is TGTGCCACCAGCAGACCCGGACAGGGAAGAGTCCAAAGTAAACTGTTTTTT. This translates into CATSRPGQGRVQSKLFF.

The rearrangement uses TRBV19 and TRBJ2-1; D uncertain. The CDR3 sequence is 15 residues long. Trimming stripped 3 bases from V and 0 bases from J, with 9 bases between. Germline values: CDR1 LNHDA, CDR2 SQIVND (reference sequence). The CDR3 nucleotides read TGTGCCAGTAGTATCATGGTCAGCTCCTACAATGAGCAGTTCTTC. This encodes CASSIMVSSYNEQFF.

V is TRBV9 and J is TRBJ1-2; the D gene is possibly TRBD1 (5 bases). V was shortened by 0 bases and J by 8 bases, with 11 bases between the two germline ends. This CDR3 region has 13 residues. The germline CDR1 and CDR2 sequences are SGDLS and YYNGEE. DNA for the CDR3: TGTGCCAGCAGCGTAGGCAGGGTCGAGGGCTACACCTTC. Amino acids: CASSVGRVEGYTF.

The sample holds one count of this clone. The gene calls are TRBV6-1 and TRBJ1-5, with D unresolved. Trimming cost V 2 bases and J 4 bases, with 9 bases left between them. Germline CDR1 reads MNHNS; CDR2 reads SASEGT. This CDR3 contains 14 residues. In DNA, the CDR3 is TGTGCCAGCAGTGAAATGCAGGTTAATCAGCCCCAGCATTTT. As protein: CASSEMQVNQPQHF.

The chain couples TRBV5-1 to TRBJ2-3; D might be TRBD1 (7 bases). The CDR3 consists of 14 residues. CDR1 SGHRS and CDR2 YFSETQ come from the germline V gene. V was clipped by 10 bases and J by 5 bases, with 20 bases between them. CDR3 loop: CAGTQEGAKDTQYF. CDR3 nucleotide sequence: TGCGCCGGGACGCAGGAGGGGGCAAAAGATACGCAGTATTTT.

This chain's CDR3 is CATSSGGTGANVLTF. The CDR3, as DNA: TGTGCCACCAGCTCCGGGGGTACTGGGGCCAACGTCCTGACTTTC. The gene calls are TRBV15 and TRBJ2-6; tentatively, D is TRBD2 (6 bases). This CDR3 spans 15 amino acids. V lost 5 bases and J lost 2, with 10 bases in between. CDR1 and CDR2 from the germline V gene are LNHNV and YYDKDF (reference sequence).

The chain couples TRBV29-1 to TRBJ2-7, with D perhaps matching TRBD1 (5 bases). This CDR3 contains 12 residues. In germline, CDR1 is SQVTM, CDR2 ANQGSEA. V lost 4 bases, J lost 1 base, and 8 bases lay in between. CDR3: CSVGAGSYEQYF. CDR3 nucleotides: TGCAGCGTTGGGGCAGGGTCCTACGAGCAGTACTTC.

This CDR3 reads CASRTGGRQPQHF. For the CDR3, the DNA is TGTGCCAGCAGGACAGGGGGCAGGCAGCCCCAGCATTTT. The V call is TRBV28, the J call TRBJ1-5; 10 bases agree with TRBD1. Losses at the gene ends were 6 bases for V and 7 bases for J; bases not matched to a gene: 3. Per the germline V gene, CDR1 is MDHEN and CDR2 is SYDVKM. The CDR3 is made up of 13 amino acids.

This clone was counted a single time. The chain couples TRBV16 to TRBJ1-2; 7 nucleotides align to TRBD1. CDR3 length equals 14 residues. Germline V gene lookup returns CDR1 KGHSY and CDR2 FQNENV. V shed 2 bases, J shed 5 bases, and the junction held 5 bases outside the gene matches. This CDR3 is CASSQRTGGYGYTF. The CDR3 nucleotides are TGTGCCAGCAGCCAAAGGACAGGAGGATATGGCTACACCTTC.